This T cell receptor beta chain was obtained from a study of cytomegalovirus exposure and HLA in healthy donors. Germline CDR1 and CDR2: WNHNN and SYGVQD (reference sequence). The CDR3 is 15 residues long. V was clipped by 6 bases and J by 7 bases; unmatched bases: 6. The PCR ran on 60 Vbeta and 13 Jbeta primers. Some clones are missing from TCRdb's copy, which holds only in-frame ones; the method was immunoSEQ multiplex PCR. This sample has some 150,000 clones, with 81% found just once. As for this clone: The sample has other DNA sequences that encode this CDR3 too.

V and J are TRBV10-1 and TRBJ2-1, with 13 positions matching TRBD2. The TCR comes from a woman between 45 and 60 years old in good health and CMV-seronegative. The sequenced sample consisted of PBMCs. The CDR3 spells CASSETSGRRNEQFF. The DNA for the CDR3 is TGCGCCAGCAGCGAGACTAGCGGGAGGAGGAATGAGCAGTTCTTC.